The T cell receptor (beta chain) under discussion was sequenced for a study of technical replicates of blood from several donors. Data came from immunoSEQ multiplex PCR; TCRdb stores just in-frame clones and leaves some out. The table records tens of thousands of clones, 91% of them present only once. The CDR3 extends over 17 amino acids. From germline, CDR1 is MGHRA and CDR2 YSYEKL. Trimming left V 1 base short and J 8 bases short, with 20 bases between. The material sequenced was PBMCs. The genes are TRBV4-1 and TRBJ1-4, with D possibly matching TRBD1 (5 bases). This sequence was found in a human donor in good health. Some clones in this sample may be carry-over from other donors' samples. CDR3: CASSQGPVGGVGEKLFF. CDR3 nucleotide sequence: TGCGCCAGCAGCCAAGGACCCGTGGGGGGGGTAGGAGAAAAACTGTTTTTT.